This T cell receptor (beta chain) comes out of a study of regulatory T cells in long-lasting Graves disease. Study-wide background: The study counted Graves' disease as persistent given over 5 years of antithyroid drugs and positive TSH receptor antibodies. Regarding the study as a whole: Reduced TCR diversity was observed in persistent Graves' patients versus newly diagnosed patients. It was peripheral blood alone, not thyroid tissue, that was studied.

There are a few counts of this clonotype. Its antigen is still unknown. Relying on iRepertoire HTBI primers and Arm-PCR of CDR3 regions, the team built TCR beta libraries. TCRdb analysed the multiplex PCR reads with MiXCR anew, one entry per CDR3 protein. The profile shows some 450,000 distinct CDR3 sequences, about a quarter of them singletons. The V segment lost 5 bases and the J segment 0 bases; nucleotides outside the gene matches: 3. This CDR3 comprises 14 residues. CDR1 and CDR2 from the germline V gene are MNHNS and SASEGT. Time point of the sample: persistent/refractory GD, antithyroid drugs over 5 years with positive TRAb. The TCR library used RNA extracted from PBMCs.

This TCR derives from a female donor with Graves disease. Source: peripheral blood mononuclear cells (PBMCs), taken when the disease was refractory, from a patient treated with antithyroid drugs. The rearrangement links TRBV6-1 to TRBJ2-7; TRBD2 matches at 8 bases. CDR3 DNA: TGTGCCAGCAGTAACAGCGGGAGCTCCTACGAGCAGTACTTC. It translates to CASSNSGSSYEQYF.